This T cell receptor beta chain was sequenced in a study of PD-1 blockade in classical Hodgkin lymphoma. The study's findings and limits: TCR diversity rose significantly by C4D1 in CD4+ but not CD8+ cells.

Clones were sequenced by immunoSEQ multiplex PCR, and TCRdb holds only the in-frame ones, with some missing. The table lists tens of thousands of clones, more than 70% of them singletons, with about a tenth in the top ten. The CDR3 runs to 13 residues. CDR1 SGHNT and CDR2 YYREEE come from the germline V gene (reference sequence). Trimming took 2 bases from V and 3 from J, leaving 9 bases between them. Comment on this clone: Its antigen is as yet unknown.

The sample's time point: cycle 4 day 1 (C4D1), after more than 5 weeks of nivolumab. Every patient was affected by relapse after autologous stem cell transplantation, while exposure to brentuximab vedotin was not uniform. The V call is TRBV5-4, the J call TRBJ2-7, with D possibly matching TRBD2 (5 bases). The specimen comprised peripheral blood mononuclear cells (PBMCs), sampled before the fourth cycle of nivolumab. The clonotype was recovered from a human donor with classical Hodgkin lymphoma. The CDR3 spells CASSFGGSYEQYF. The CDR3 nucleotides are TGTGCCAGCAGCTTTGGAGGCAGCTACGAGCAGTACTTC. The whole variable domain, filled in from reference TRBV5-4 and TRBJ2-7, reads ETGVTQSPTHLIKTRGQQVTLRCSSQSGHNTVSWYQQALGQGPQFIFQYYREEENGRGNFPPRFSGLQFPNYSSELNVNALELDDSALYLCASSFGGSYEQYFGPGTRLTVT.